The clone carrying this T cell receptor beta chain was found a few times. Its antigen is not identified. The same CDR3 can be traced to other DNA sequences in this sample. This entry comes from a study of OX40 agonist ivuxolimab in advanced cancers. Study-wide background: Ivuxolimab, an agonistic anti-OX40 (CD134) antibody, was given to patients. Among those enrolled, mean age was around 60 years (range about 23 to 90) and 75% to 85% were male. Overall study results and limits: CD8+ T cells (on average) carried more expanded clones than CD4+ T cells.

CDR1 is LGHNA, CDR2 YNFKEQ, per germline. The CDR3 loop spans 15 amino acids. The V end was cut by 3 bases, the J end by 6 bases, with 14 bases between. TCRdb's copy holds only in-frame clones and misses some; the assay was immunoSEQ multiplex PCR. The table includes 75,000 to 95,000 clones, 85% detected once. V gene TRBV4-2 combines with J gene TRBJ1-4; D is undetermined. This sequence was found in an adult with an advanced solid tumor such as melanoma, head and neck, liver or kidney cancer. Sequencing was performed on CD4+ or CD8+ T cells sorted from blood, taken in a trial of the OX40 agonist ivuxolimab. The CDR3 loop reads CASSQRGRTDEKLFF. For the CDR3, the DNA is TGTGCCAGCAGCCAGAGAGGACGCACGGATGAAAAACTGTTTTTT.